The 31 T cell receptor beta chains listed next were all sequenced from one sample in a study of post-analysis software for immune sequencing data. General study points: Patients had higher frequencies than controls of five or six TRBV segments, including TRBV5-6, TRBV5-1 and TRBV20-1.

TCR beta cDNA libraries had unique molecular identifiers. TCRdb used MiXCR to reprocess the PCR reads, holding one entry per CDR3 protein. Here the sample spans approximately 770,000 distinct CDR3 sequences, 46% being singletons. For these TCRs, the target antigens are not known. The sequenced sample consisted of blood. The receptor source for this set is a girl aged 10 to 17 with multiple sclerosis.

The rearrangement links TRBV7-9 to TRBJ2-7; D uncertain. Per the germline V gene, CDR1 is SEHNR and CDR2 is FQNEAQ (reference sequence). Trimming removed 1 base from V and 4 bases from J, with 14 bases in between. The CDR3 loop spans 15 amino acids. The CDR3 loop reads CASSLEGGINYEQYF. The CDR3 DNA follows: TGTGCCAGCAGCTTAGAGGGTGGTATTAATTACGAGCAGTACTTC.

In DNA, the CDR3 is TGTGCTAGTGGTTTGGTACAGGGCGGGGGTCTTAATGAGCAGTTCTTC. Translated: CASGLVQGGGLNEQFF. This chain joins TRBV12-5 and TRBJ2-1; possibly TRBD2 for D (7 bases). This CDR3 region has 16 residues. Germline loops: CDR1 LGHNT, CDR2 FRNRAP. Trimming took off 0 bases at V and 7 bases at J, with 16 bases between the two ends.

The rearrangement links TRBV6-5 to TRBJ2-3; a weak D match, TRBD1 (6 bases). CDR1 and CDR2 from the germline V gene are MNHEY and SVGAGI. The CDR3 is made up of 15 amino acids. Trimming removed 5 bases at V and 3 bases at J, with 15 bases between. CDR3 region: CASSSQGLQTDTQYF. CDR3 bases: TGTGCCAGCAGTAGCCAGGGGCTTCAGACAGATACGCAGTATTTT.

The chain carries TRBV20-1 and TRBJ1-1, with no clear D. Germline values: CDR1 DFQATT, CDR2 SNEGSKA (reference sequence). The CDR3 is 12 amino acids. Trimming took off 3 bases at V and 3 bases at J, with 8 bases between the two ends. The CDR3 nucleotides read TGCAGTGCTAGTAGGGCAGACACTGAAGCTTTCTTT. Its protein is CSASRADTEAFF.

This chain joins TRBV10-3 and TRBJ2-6, with D unresolved. V was pared by 2 bases and J by 1 base, with 9 bases between. Germline values: CDR1 ENHRY, CDR2 SYGVKD. This CDR3 has 16 residues. CDR3 amino acids: CAISEGVLSGANVLTF. In DNA, the CDR3 is TGTGCCATCAGTGAGGGGGTTCTTTCTGGGGCCAACGTCCTGACTTTC.

The V call is TRBV14, the J call TRBJ2-1; 7 positions match TRBD2. Near its end, the DNA agrees better with TRBJ2-7, so the J call may be wrong. The CDR3 sequence is 15 residues long. From germline, CDR1 is SGHDN and CDR2 FVKESK. The CDR3 coding sequence is TGTGCCAGCAGCCAAGATTGGGGAGGGTCCCACGAGCAGTACTTC. Encoded protein: CASSQDWGGSHEQYF.

The CDR3 sequence is CSVLADTTNEKLFF. In nucleotides, the CDR3 is TGCAGCGTCCTAGCGGACACAACTAATGAAAAACTGTTTTTT. The rearrangement links TRBV29-1 to TRBJ1-4; TRBD1 is a possible D gene (5 bases). CDR1 and CDR2 from the germline V gene are SQVTM and ANQGSEA. With 6 bases removed from V and 0 bases from J, the gap between germline ends came to 11 bases. This CDR3 comprises 14 residues.

The CDR3 coding sequence is TGTGCCAGCAGTTTAGCGCAGGCGGCAGGGAGTCAGCCCCAGCATTTT. It specifies CASSLAQAAGSQPQHF. This chain joins TRBV12-3 or TRBV12-4 and TRBJ1-5; D perhaps matches TRBD1 (5 bases). With 0 bases removed from V and 6 bases from J, the gap between germline ends came to 15 bases. This CDR3 has 16 amino acids.

This clonotype occurred a few times. The V call is TRBV28, the J call TRBJ2-7; 8 bases are shared with TRBD1. Germline assignment: CDR1 MDHEN and CDR2 SYDVKM. This CDR3 is built from 15 residues. V gave up 5 bases and J gave up 3 bases; unmatched junction bases: 9. The CDR3 reads CASSQSTGEDYEQYF. In DNA form, the CDR3 reads TGTGCCAGCAGTCAGTCGACAGGGGAAGACTACGAGCAGTACTTC.

This clonotype was counted only a few times. The rearrangement links TRBV12-3 or TRBV12-4 to TRBJ1-5; D is unresolved. The CDR3 length is 17 residues. Trimming shortened V by 6 bases and J by 2 bases, and 20 bases separated the two germline ends. CDR3 in DNA: TGTGCCAGCAGCTCCTTCAAGGGCCAAAGCGGCAATCAGCCCCAGCATTTT. The encoded protein is CASSSFKGQSGNQPQHF.

The V call is TRBV29-1, the J call TRBJ2-5, with TRBD2 identical over 7 bases. The germline CDR1 and CDR2 sequences are SQVTM and ANQGSEA. Trimming at V came to 6 bases and at J to 11 bases, leaving 15 bases not matched to a gene. The CDR3 has 13 residues. The CDR3 sequence is CSVGGLGGFEQYF. In DNA form, the CDR3 reads TGCAGCGTCGGAGGACTAGGAGGCTTTGAGCAGTACTTC.

This clonotype was detected a few times. The chain recombines TRBV20-1 with TRBJ2-1; D assignment may be TRBD1 or TRBD2 (5 bases each). With 0 bases removed from V and 7 bases from J, the gap between germline ends came to 16 bases. Germline CDR1 reads DFQATT; CDR2 reads SNEGSKA (reference sequence). The CDR3 sequence is 15 residues long. In DNA form, the CDR3 reads TGCAGTGCTAGAGATCATTCGGGGCCTATGAATGAGCAGTTCTTC. Protein sequence: CSARDHSGPMNEQFF.

This sequence joins TRBV20-1 and TRBJ1-5; D gene unclear. CDR3 length: 16 residues. V dropped 1 base and J dropped 5 bases, with 18 bases sitting between them. Looked up from germline, CDR1 is DFQATT and CDR2 is SNEGSKA (reference sequence). For the CDR3, the DNA is TGCAGTGCTAGAGGCCCAGTTTGGAGGGTGGATCAGCCCCAGCATTTT. The encoded protein is CSARGPVWRVDQPQHF.

Only a few counts were recorded for this clonotype. This CDR3 is CASSYSRFNYGYTF. The CDR3 DNA follows: TGTGCCAGCAGTTACTCGAGATTTAACTATGGCTACACCTTC. The gene calls are TRBV6-5 and TRBJ1-2; no clear D gene. Trimming shortened V by 0 bases and J by 1 base, and 6 bases separated the two germline ends. The CDR3 runs to 14 residues. Germline CDR1 is MNHEY and CDR2 is SVGAGI.

The J gene is TRBJ1-2, the V gene TRBV20-1, with 7 bases fitting TRBD1. Per the germline V gene, CDR1 is DFQATT and CDR2 is SNEGSKA (reference sequence). CDR3 size: 13 residues. After removal of 5 bases from V and 2 bases from J, the junction contained 5 bases not matched to a gene. Here the CDR3 reads CSAGGGQNYGYTF. DNA of the CDR3: TGCAGTGCTGGGGGGGGACAGAACTATGGCTACACCTTC.

This clonotype was counted at least ten times. The chain is built from TRBV28 and TRBJ2-5; 8 positions agree with TRBD2. The CDR3 is 16 residues long. Trimming took 6 bases from V and 3 from J; bases not matched to a gene: 12. Looked up from germline, CDR1 is MDHEN and CDR2 is SYDVKM. The CDR3 loop reads CASSRLLAALKETQYF. CDR3 DNA sequence: TGTGCCAGCAGCCGTCTACTAGCGGCCTTAAAAGAGACCCAGTACTTC. Full variable domain (outside the CDR3, taken from reference TRBV28 and TRBJ2-5): DVKVTQSSRYLVKRTGEKVFLECVQDMDHENMFWYRQDPGLGLRLIYFSYDVKMKEKGDIPEGYSVSREKKERFSLILESASTNQTSMYLCASSRLLAALKETQYFGPGTRLLVL.

This clonotype was detected a few times. The J gene is TRBJ1-2, the V gene TRBV30; 8 nucleotides align to TRBD1. V shed 3 bases, J shed 6 bases, and the junction held 12 bases outside the gene matches. Germline assignment: CDR1 GTSNPN and CDR2 SVGIG (reference sequence). CDR3 length: 15 residues. The chain's CDR3 is CAWSHDRGGGDGYTF. CDR3 nucleotide sequence: TGTGCCTGGAGCCACGACAGGGGCGGGGGGGATGGCTACACCTTC.

The rearrangement uses TRBV20-1 and TRBJ2-5, with D possibly being TRBD2 (6 bases). Germline V gene data show CDR1 as DFQATT and CDR2 as SNEGSKA (reference sequence). V was shortened by 4 bases and J by 4 bases, with 13 bases between the two germline ends. The CDR3 loop spans 13 amino acids. The CDR3 reads CSAIFGGLETQYF. CDR3 DNA sequence: TGCAGTGCTATCTTCGGAGGGCTAGAGACCCAGTACTTC.

The J gene is TRBJ2-1, the V gene TRBV6-5; 9 positions match TRBD2. The junction had 13 bases not matched to a gene; V was cut back by 8 bases and J by 8 bases. The CDR3 length is 15 residues. The germline CDR1 and CDR2 sequences are MNHEY and SVGAGI. In DNA, the CDR3 is TGTGCCAGCGGCGAAATAGCGGGAGAGAGGCATGAGCAGTTCTTC. Its translation: CASGEIAGERHEQFF.

The V call is TRBV27, the J call TRBJ2-1; D is unclear. The CDR3 runs 15 residues. V was clipped by 5 bases and J by 3 bases, with 14 bases between them. Germline CDR1 reads MNHEY; CDR2 reads SMNVEV (reference sequence). The chain's CDR3 is CASSLSAEYYNEQFF. In DNA form, the CDR3 reads TGTGCCAGCAGTCTAAGCGCGGAGTACTACAATGAGCAGTTCTTC.

The chain combines TRBV4-1 with TRBJ1-2; D ambiguous. CDR3 length: 16 residues. Trimming pared 0 bases from V and 2 bases from J, leaving 13 bases between. CDR1 and CDR2 from the germline V gene are MGHRA and YSYEKL. The CDR3 loop reads CASSQDPVGTNYGYTF. CDR3 bases: TGCGCCAGCAGCCAAGATCCCGTTGGCACCAACTATGGCTACACCTTC.

This chain joins TRBV5-1 and TRBJ1-2; TRBD1 is a possible D gene (5 bases). The germline gives CDR1 SGHRS, CDR2 YFSETQ. Trimming pared 4 bases from V and 5 bases from J, leaving 15 bases between. This CDR3 is 14 amino acids long. The CDR3 sequence: CASSTSGTGYGYTF. In nucleotides, the CDR3 is TGCGCCAGCAGCACCTCCGGGACGGGGTATGGCTACACCTTC.

This chain links TRBV11-1 with TRBJ1-1; D perhaps matches TRBD1 (5 bases). CDR1 is SGHAT, CDR2 FQDESV, per germline (reference sequence). Trimming took off 6 bases at V and 1 base at J, with 9 bases between the two ends. CDR3 length: 13 amino acids. The CDR3 region is CASSMRGNTEAFF. CDR3 DNA sequence: TGTGCCAGCAGTATGAGGGGGAACACTGAAGCTTTCTTT.

This clonotype was seen repeatedly, ten times or more. The chain is built from TRBV29-1 and TRBJ2-5; D perhaps matches TRBD2 (6 bases). The CDR3 runs 13 residues. Trimming left V 4 bases short and J 1 base short, with 10 bases between. The germline V gene has CDR1 SQVTM and CDR2 ANQGSEA. The CDR3 is CSVVWTTQETQYF. CDR3 coding DNA: TGCAGCGTTGTGTGGACTACCCAAGAGACCCAGTACTTC.

A few counts support this clonotype. The chain employs TRBV15 and TRBJ2-4, with D unclear. Per the germline V gene, CDR1 is LNHNV and CDR2 is YYDKDF (reference sequence). Trimming pared 8 bases from V and 3 bases from J, leaving 11 bases between. CDR3 length: 13 amino acids. The CDR3 nucleotides are TGTGCCACCTTGGATTACAGCAAAAACATTCAGTACTTC. Its protein is CATLDYSKNIQYF.

This clonotype has more than one count but fewer than ten. J is TRBJ2-1 and V is TRBV20-1; D perhaps matches TRBD1 (6 bases). The germline V gene has CDR1 DFQATT and CDR2 SNEGSKA (reference sequence). The CDR3 has 14 residues. The ends were cut back, 5 bases at V and 5 bases at J, with 16 bases in the middle. CDR3 in amino acids: CSARPRGRDNEQFF. The DNA of the CDR3 is TGCAGTGCTCGCCCCAGGGGCCGGGACAATGAGCAGTTCTTC.

This clonotype was seen just once. V and J are TRBV4-2 and TRBJ2-7, with 7 bases that match TRBD2. CDR1 and CDR2 (germline): LGHNA, YNFKEQ. V lost 0 bases to trimming and J lost 1 base; unmatched junction nucleotides: 6. CDR3 length equals 16 residues. The CDR3 region is CASSQEGDYISYEQYF. In DNA, the CDR3 is TGTGCCAGCAGCCAAGAGGGGGACTACATTTCCTACGAGCAGTACTTC.

The gene calls are TRBV7-3 and TRBJ2-3; 9 bases line up with TRBD2. J gave up 3 bases and V 6 bases, and 7 bases lay outside the gene matches. The CDR3 has 15 amino acids. Looked up from germline, CDR1 is SGHTA and CDR2 is FQGTGA. CDR3 loop: CASSFSGSRTDTQYF. The CDR3 DNA is TGTGCCAGCAGTTTTAGCGGGAGTAGGACAGATACGCAGTATTTT.

This clonotype was seen more than once but under ten times. The chain has TRBV6-2 or TRBV6-3 and TRBJ2-7; TRBD2 might be the D (5 bases). In germline, CDR1 is MNHEY, CDR2 SVGEGT. The CDR3 has 14 residues. Trimming shortened V by 6 bases and J by 3 bases, and 15 bases separated the two germline ends. CDR3 amino acids: CASSRPSAGYEQYF. Written as DNA, the CDR3 is TGTGCCAGCAGCCGCCCCTCGGCGGGCTACGAGCAGTACTTC.

V and J are TRBV5-1 and TRBJ1-2; D uncertain. The germline gives CDR1 SGHRS, CDR2 YFSETQ. V lost 1 base, J lost 10 bases, and 11 bases lay in between. CDR3 size: 12 residues. The CDR3 nucleotides read TGCGCCAGCAGCTTGAACAGCGGATACTACACCTTC. Amino acids: CASSLNSGYYTF.

The chain uses TRBV20-1 and TRBJ2-4; 9 bases align to TRBD2. With the DNA end fitting TRBJ2-7 better, the J assignment may be wrong. Germline V gene lookup returns CDR1 DFQATT and CDR2 SNEGSKA (reference sequence). The CDR3 totals 13 residues. The CDR3: CSAIVAGVYEQYF. For the CDR3, the DNA is TGCAGTGCTATCGTAGCGGGGGTCTACGAGCAGTACTTC.